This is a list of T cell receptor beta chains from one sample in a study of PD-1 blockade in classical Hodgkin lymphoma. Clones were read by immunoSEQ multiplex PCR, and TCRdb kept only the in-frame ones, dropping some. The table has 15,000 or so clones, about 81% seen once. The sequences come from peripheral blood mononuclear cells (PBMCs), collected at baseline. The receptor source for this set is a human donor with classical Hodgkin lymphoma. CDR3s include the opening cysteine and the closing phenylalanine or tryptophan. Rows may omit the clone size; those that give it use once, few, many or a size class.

CDR3 protein: CASGIGTDNYGYTF; V gene: TRBV7-9; clone size: .; CDR3 length: 14; J gene: TRBJ1-2
CDR3 protein: CASSLQGYEQFF; V gene: TRBV28; clone size: .; CDR3 length: 12; J gene: TRBJ2-1
CDR3 protein: CASSLDWFNEQFF; V gene: TRBV7-6; clone size: few; CDR3 length: 13; J gene: TRBJ2-1
CDR3 protein: CASSIQGTNTGELFF; V gene: TRBV19; clone size: .; CDR3 length: 15; J gene: TRBJ2-2
CDR3 protein: CASSRDRVISTIYF; V gene: TRBV28; clone size: .; CDR3 length: 14; J gene: TRBJ1-3
CDR3 protein: CASSPDYNQPQHF; V gene: TRBV6-5; clone size: medium-sized; CDR3 length: 13; J gene: TRBJ1-5
CDR3 protein: CAWQGGGDTQYF; V gene: TRBV30; clone size: .; CDR3 length: 12; J gene: TRBJ2-3
CDR3 protein: CASSLQAELYEQYF; V gene: TRBV5-1; clone size: .; CDR3 length: 14; J gene: TRBJ2-7
CDR3 protein: CASSLGEEGYGYTF; V gene: TRBV28; clone size: .; CDR3 length: 14; J gene: TRBJ1-2
CDR3 protein: CASSRTGQNSPLHF; V gene: TRBV7-8; clone size: .; CDR3 length: 14; J gene: TRBJ1-6
CDR3 protein: CASSLAPAGARETQYF; V gene: TRBV7-9; clone size: .; CDR3 length: 16; J gene: TRBJ2-5
CDR3 protein: CASSSLSNTEAFF; V gene: TRBV5-1; clone size: .; CDR3 length: 13; J gene: TRBJ1-1
CDR3 protein: CASSYDLGEYNEQFF; V gene: TRBV6-6; clone size: .; CDR3 length: 15; J gene: TRBJ2-1
CDR3 protein: CASSLAWGGGAQDTQYF; V gene: TRBV5-1; clone size: .; CDR3 length: 17; J gene: TRBJ2-3
CDR3 protein: CASSQVSSGTNEQYF; V gene: TRBV4-1; clone size: .; CDR3 length: 15; J gene: TRBJ2-7
CDR3 protein: CASSAGTPTRHTEAFF; V gene: TRBV9; clone size: .; CDR3 length: 16; J gene: TRBJ1-1
CDR3 protein: CASSILADNEQFF; V gene: TRBV19; clone size: .; CDR3 length: 13; J gene: TRBJ2-1
CDR3 protein: CASSLWSSSGELFF; V gene: TRBV7-9; clone size: .; CDR3 length: 14; J gene: TRBJ2-2
CDR3 protein: CASSLVTYQETQYF; V gene: TRBV28; clone size: .; CDR3 length: 14; J gene: TRBJ2-5
CDR3 protein: CASSVDSQQYEQYF; V gene: TRBV9; clone size: .; CDR3 length: 14; J gene: TRBJ2-7
CDR3 protein: CAWSVPAGYEQFF; V gene: TRBV30; clone size: .; CDR3 length: 13; J gene: TRBJ2-1
CDR3 protein: CASSYIGGTSYNEQFF; V gene: TRBV6-5; clone size: .; CDR3 length: 16; J gene: TRBJ2-1
CDR3 protein: CASSQEGTRNEQFF; V gene: TRBV4-1; clone size: .; CDR3 length: 14; J gene: TRBJ2-1
CDR3 protein: CASSWDRANYGYTF; V gene: TRBV28; clone size: .; CDR3 length: 14; J gene: TRBJ1-2
CDR3 protein: CASRIQGTDTQYF; V gene: TRBV6-6; clone size: once; CDR3 length: 13; J gene: TRBJ2-3
CDR3 protein: CASSVEGFNNEQFF; V gene: TRBV9; clone size: .; CDR3 length: 14; J gene: TRBJ2-1
CDR3 protein: CASHLGSSYNEQLF; V gene: TRBV2; clone size: .; CDR3 length: 14; J gene: TRBJ2-1
CDR3 protein: CASSSGTSYEQYF; V gene: TRBV27; clone size: .; CDR3 length: 13; J gene: TRBJ2-7
CDR3 protein: CASRGGAGGMYEQYF; V gene: TRBV7-2; clone size: .; CDR3 length: 15; J gene: TRBJ2-7
CDR3 protein: CASTLSGANVLTF; V gene: TRBV5-4; clone size: .; CDR3 length: 13; J gene: TRBJ2-6
CDR3 protein: CASSLPNYGYTF; V gene: TRBV28; clone size: .; CDR3 length: 12; J gene: TRBJ1-2